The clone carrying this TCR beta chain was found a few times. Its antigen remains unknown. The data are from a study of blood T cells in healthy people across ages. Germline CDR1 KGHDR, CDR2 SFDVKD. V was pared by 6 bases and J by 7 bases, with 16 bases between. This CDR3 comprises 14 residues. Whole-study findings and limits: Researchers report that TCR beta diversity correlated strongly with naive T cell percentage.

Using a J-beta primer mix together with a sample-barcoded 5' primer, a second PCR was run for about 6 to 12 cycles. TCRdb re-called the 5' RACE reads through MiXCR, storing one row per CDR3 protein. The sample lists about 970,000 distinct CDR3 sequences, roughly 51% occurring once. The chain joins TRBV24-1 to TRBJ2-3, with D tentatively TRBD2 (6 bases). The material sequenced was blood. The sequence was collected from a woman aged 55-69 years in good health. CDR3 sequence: CATSRTGVANTQYF. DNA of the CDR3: TGTGCCACCAGTCGAACGGGAGTCGCAAATACGCAGTATTTT.